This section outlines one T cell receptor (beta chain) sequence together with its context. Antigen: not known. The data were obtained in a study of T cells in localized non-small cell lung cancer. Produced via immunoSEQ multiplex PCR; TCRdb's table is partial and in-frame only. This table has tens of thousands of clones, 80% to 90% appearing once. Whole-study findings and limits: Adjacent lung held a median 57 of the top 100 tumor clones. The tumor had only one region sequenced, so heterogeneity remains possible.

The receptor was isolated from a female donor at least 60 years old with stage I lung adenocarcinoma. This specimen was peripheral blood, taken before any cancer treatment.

The CDR3 DNA follows: TGTGCCAGCTCACTGGCAGGGCAGGGCATCAGGCAGCCCCAGCATTTT. As protein: CASSLAGQGIRQPQHF. The chain uses TRBV18 and TRBJ1-5; D may be TRBD1 (5 bases). In germline, CDR1 is KGHSH, CDR2 LQKENI. The V end was cut by 4 bases, the J end by 7 bases, with 20 bases between. The CDR3 contains 16 residues.